This T cell receptor beta chain is from a study of T cell responses to AZD1222 COVID-19 vaccine. As for the study in general: Second-dose groups at about 4 or about 12 weeks were pooled.

The repertoire was sequenced with immunoSEQ multiplex PCR; TCRdb's copy has only in-frame clones and lacks some. The sample includes some 100,000 clones, 85% to 90% of them seen just once. Germline V gene sequence: CDR1 KGHDR, CDR2 SFDVKD. Trimming pared 2 bases from V and 5 bases from J, leaving 9 bases between. CDR3 length: 14 amino acids. A note on this clone: Antigen unknown.

Study results and caveats: In the spike-specific TCR repertoire, nearly half reportedly target unmutated variant regions. Among the donors, most were white British and more were female, and clonal diversity was possibly underestimated.

J is TRBJ2-1 and V is TRBV24-1, with D unresolved. Sample: peripheral blood, taken on day 0 of AZD1222 vaccination. This TCR was sampled from an adult in good health. For the CDR3, the DNA is TGTGCCACCAGTGATTCGGGCAGCCACAATGAGCAGTTCTTC. This sequence encodes CATSDSGSHNEQFF.